This TCR beta chain was found in a study of post-analysis software for immune sequencing data. Points from the study as a whole: Four or five TRBV segments were significantly more frequent in patients than in controls. TRBV5-6, TRBV5-1 and TRBV20-1 were among these segments.

cDNA libraries for TCR beta contained unique molecular identifiers. TCRdb analysed the PCR reads with MiXCR anew, one entry per CDR3 protein. Of more than 500,000 distinct CDR3 sequences listed, under 40% were seen once; the top ten hold 4.5% to 7.5%. As regards this clonotype: Antigen specificity is unknown.

This CDR3 is 14 amino acids long. With 0 bases removed from V and 5 bases from J, the gap between germline ends came to 10 bases. The V gene's germline CDR1 is SGHDN and CDR2 FVKESK. The chain uses TRBV14 and TRBJ2-5; weak D call: TRBD1 (5 bases). The sequencing sample was made of blood. The source of this sequence is a girl between 2 and 17 years old with multiple sclerosis. CDR3 in DNA: TGTGCCAGCAGCCAAGAGCTCAGGGTGGAGACCCAGTACTTC. Protein product: CASSQELRVETQYF.